This T cell receptor (beta chain) is drawn from a study of vaccination effects on CD4 cells after COVID-19 (dated by TCRdb to between 2021 and 2023). With respect to the entire study: The ViraFEST assay stimulated PBMC with viral peptide pools and then used TCR sequencing to identify antigen-specific CD4+ T cell clonotypes by expansion. Each participant received two doses of an mRNA SARS-CoV-2 vaccine, either BNT162b2 or mRNA-1273. Some 2.2 million PBMC per well were cultured in IMDM with about 4.8% human AB serum, 9 to 10 IU/ml IL-2 and gentamicin, plus 10 ug/ml peptides. In both COVID-19 convalescent patients and infection-naive vaccine recipients, the study compared SARS-CoV-2 spike-specific CD4+ TCR repertoires from before mRNA vaccination with those from after it. The full study included around nine COVID-19 convalescent patients and several SARS-CoV-2-naive healthy vaccine recipients. Cultures from other donors in the study were sequenced with the Oncomine TCR Beta short-read assay on an Illumina iSeq 100. What the research found in general, with its limitations: At late post-vaccination timepoints, both infection-induced and vaccine-induced clones showed marked clonal contraction, consistent with waning T cell responses. The study was limited by a small number of convalescent patients, and early post-infection timepoints were lacking. In healthy vaccine recipients, vaccine-induced clones were almost all SARS-CoV-2 mono-reactive, with only 1 of 255 being cross-reactive with common cold coronaviruses.

The library was prepared using the immunoSEQ multiplex PCR assay. DNA from the cultured and isolated CD4+ T cells underwent TCR beta CDR3 sequencing. Per the authors' processing: Non-productive TCR sequences were removed, reads were trimmed to the CDR3 region, and CDR3s of at least 7 amino acids were retained. Antigen-specific clonotypes were identified with the MANAFEST web app by comparing expansion in peptide wells against reference cultures. To count as positive, a clone had to show expansion at FDR<0.05 compared with the reference and with all other wells, an odds ratio above 5, and a frequency above 0.1% in two replicate wells. Cross-reactive clonotypes were defined as significantly expanded in SARS-CoV-2 spike wells and in at least one common cold coronavirus spike condition. Levenshtein distance calculated with the stringdist R package was used to assess CDR3 similarity, and unrooted trees were constructed with ape in R 3.6.1. Sourced from immuneACCESS, this table was stored by TCRdb with only in-frame sequences that have V and J called. A share of the clones is absent; for the studies checked, an unresolved V gene accounts for under half, and the remainder has no known explanation. The V and J calls and clone size are taken from that table; D and trimming were inferred from the DNA. The sample contains roughly 40,000 clones, approximately 67% of them found a single time. Of the sample, under 4.5% falls within the top ten clones.

After around 11 days of culture, CD4+ T cells were isolated with the EasySep CD4+ T cell isolation kit. Negative nucleocapsid antibody results before and after vaccination confirmed that the healthy vaccine recipients had no prior SARS-CoV-2 infection. Half of the culture medium was replaced with fresh IL-2-containing medium on days 3 and 7. Unless noted otherwise, every peptide stimulation condition was grown in triplicate wells. PBMC were separated from whole blood using Ficoll-Paque Plus gradient centrifugation and were then either cryopreserved at -140C or used fresh. Genomic DNA was extracted from cultured CD4+ T cells with the QIAamp micro DNA kit. In regard to this clone: The target of this receptor is not known. No clone much larger than this one lies a single base away; base qualities are absent.

V loses 7 bases of germline sequence and J loses 2 bases, and the interval between the two ends is 19 bases. The CDR3 sequence holds 15 residues, the cysteine and phenylalanine included. This entry keeps only the CDR3 DNA: 45 bases, framed from base 1. Reading the germline V gene gives CDR1 SQVTM and CDR2 ANQGSEA. The V gene is TRBV29-1 and the J gene is TRBJ2-3; the D segment could be TRBD1, given 5 matching bases. The sequence came from a human donor who received a COVID-19 vaccine. This specimen was CD4+ T cells from PBMCs cultured without peptide, taken before COVID-19 vaccination. The sequence in DNA is TGCAGCGAAAGGATGCAGGGCGTCGACACAGATACGCAGTATTTT. This translates into CSERMQGVDTDTQYF.